The 13 T cell receptor beta chains below were found in one sample sequenced in a study of blood T cell repertoires in COVID-19. The protocol was immunoSEQ multiplex PCR, while the TCRdb copy is restricted to in-frame clones and leaves out a portion. Counted here are approximately 150,000 clones, about 80% occurring once; the ten biggest clones make up around 3.4%. Sequencing was done on a sample of peripheral blood. These receptors originate from a man in his 70s who had recovered from COVID-19.

The chain combines TRBV10-1 with TRBJ2-2, with D possibly being TRBD1 (6 bases). The ends were cut back, 3 bases at V and 7 bases at J, with 18 bases in the middle. The CDR3 is 16 residues long. Germline V gene sequence: CDR1 WNHNN, CDR2 SYGVQD (reference sequence). CDR3 in DNA: TGCGCCAGCAGTGATCGGACAGATTGGTCCGGCGGGGAGCTGTTTTTT. Translating gives CASSDRTDWSGGELFF.

This clone turned up a few times. The chain has TRBV6-4 and TRBJ2-2; 7 bases fit TRBD1. After removal of 8 bases from V and 4 bases from J, the junction contained 10 bases not matched to a gene. Germline-derived CDR1 and CDR2 are MRHNA and SNTAGT. This CDR3 spans 15 amino acids. The CDR3 sequence: CASSTPGQSTGELFF. The CDR3 DNA reads TGTGCCAGCTCAACCCCGGGACAGAGCACCGGGGAGCTGTTTTTT.

The table lists this clone with a count of one. V usage is TRBV5-4 and J usage is TRBJ2-3; 15 bases agree with TRBD2. The germline gives CDR1 SGHNT, CDR2 YYREEE (reference sequence). V trimming: 4 bases; J trimming: 6 bases; junction bases outside the gene matches: 3. The CDR3 has 15 residues. The CDR3 DNA follows: TGTGCCAGCAGCCTCGGGACTAGCGGGAGGGATACGCAGTATTTT. Its protein product is CASSLGTSGRDTQYF.

The chain recombines TRBV23-1 with TRBJ2-1, with D possibly TRBD1 on 5 matching bases. TRBV23-1 is reported as an ORF; its role is uncertain. CDR3 size: 15 residues. The V gene lost 9 bases and the J gene lost 0 bases, with 15 bases spanning the gap. For the CDR3, the DNA is TGCGCCAGTAGGAGCAGGGTGCCCTCCTACAATGAGCAGTTCTTC. Its translation is CASRSRVPSYNEQFF.

The chain joins TRBV7-9 to TRBJ2-2; D might be TRBD1 (5 bases). Germline V gene sequence: CDR1 SEHNR, CDR2 FQNEAQ (reference sequence). Trimming pared 6 bases from V and 7 bases from J, leaving 9 bases between. This CDR3 is 12 amino acids long. In DNA form, the CDR3 reads TGTGCCAGCAGGCCGACAGTCGGGGAGCTGTTTTTT. Translation: CASRPTVGELFF.

This rearrangement joins TRBV2 to TRBJ2-3; 7 nucleotides match TRBD2. The CDR3 spans 17 residues. Germline CDR1 SNHLY, CDR2 FYNNEI. The J segment lost 2 bases and the V segment lost 3 bases, leaving 11 bases of the junction unmatched. This CDR3 reads CASSDPRGVAFTDTQYF. CDR3 nucleotide sequence: TGTGCCAGCAGTGACCCCCGGGGGGTGGCATTCACAGATACGCAGTATTTT. The entire variable domain, with the rest obtained from reference TRBV2 and TRBJ2-3, is as follows: EPEVTQTPSHQVTQMGQEVILRCVPISNHLYFYWYRQILGQKVEFLVSFYNNEISEKSEIFDDQFSVERPDGSNFTLKIRSTKLEDSAMYFCASSDPRGVAFTDTQYFGPGTRLTVL.

Of note for this clone: A junction end diverges from the germline sequence, so it may reflect a read error. V is TRBV24-1 and J is TRBJ2-1; 8 bases line up with TRBD2. Germline CDR1 reads KGHDR; CDR2 reads SFDVKD. CDR3 size: 12 residues. CDR3 in amino acids: CASSGSDNEQFF. The CDR3 region has the DNA TGTGCCTCCAGCGGGAGCGACAATGAGCAGTTCTTC.

This clone was found once. CDR3 bases: TGTGCCAGCTCACCGGGACAGGTTAACACCGGGGAGCTGTTTTTT. Encoded protein: CASSPGQVNTGELFF. The chain couples TRBV18 to TRBJ2-2, with 8 positions matching TRBD1. Germline CDR1 is KGHSH and CDR2 is LQKENI. This CDR3 has 15 residues. Unmatched junction bases numbered 2, after V lost 3 bases and J lost 2 bases.

Only a few counts were recorded for this clone. The rearrangement uses TRBV7-9 and TRBJ1-1, with D possibly being TRBD1 (5 bases). The CDR3 is 15 amino acids. Per germline, CDR1 SEHNR and CDR2 FQNEAQ (reference sequence). The ends were cut back, 2 bases at V and 0 bases at J, with 10 bases in the middle. DNA of the CDR3: TGTGCCAGCAGCTTATCGGGGGGGTTGAACACTGAAGCTTTCTTT. This codes for CASSLSGGLNTEAFF.

This chain connects TRBV11-1 to TRBJ2-7; a weak D match, TRBD2 (5 bases). This CDR3 spans 13 amino acids. The ends were cut back, 3 bases at V and 3 bases at J, with 9 bases in the middle. Germline V gene sequence: CDR1 SGHAT, CDR2 FQDESV (reference sequence). The CDR3 DNA reads TGTGCCAGCAGCTTGGGAGAACGCTACGAGCAGTACTTC. Its translation is CASSLGERYEQYF.

In its sample, this clone was seen once. The rearrangement joins TRBV6-5 to TRBJ1-1; TRBD1 agrees at 9 bases. Germline CDR1 is MNHEY and CDR2 is SVGAGI. Trimming took 7 bases from V and 4 from J; bases not matched to a gene: 10. CDR3 size: 15 residues. As DNA, the CDR3 is TGTGCCAGCATCCCCTGGGACAGGGTAGGCACTGAAGCTTTCTTT. Its protein product is CASIPWDRVGTEAFF.

The rearrangement uses TRBV19 and TRBJ1-2, with D perhaps TRBD1 (6 bases). The V gene's germline CDR1 is LNHDA and CDR2 SQIVND (reference sequence). V was trimmed by 7 bases and J by 5 bases, leaving 17 bases between them. The CDR3 runs 14 residues. The DNA of the CDR3 is TGTGCCAGTACCCTGAACAGGGATGATTATGGCTACACCTTC. Translating gives CASTLNRDDYGYTF.

J is TRBJ2-1 and V is TRBV11-3; 10 bases map to TRBD2. The CDR3 length is 16 residues. CDR1 is SGHNT and CDR2 is YENEEA in the germline V gene. Trimming removed 0 bases from V and 4 bases from J; junction bases left unmatched: 3. This CDR3 reads CASSLDGLAEYNEQFF. The CDR3 bases are TGTGCCAGCAGCTTAGATGGACTAGCGGAGTACAATGAGCAGTTCTTC.